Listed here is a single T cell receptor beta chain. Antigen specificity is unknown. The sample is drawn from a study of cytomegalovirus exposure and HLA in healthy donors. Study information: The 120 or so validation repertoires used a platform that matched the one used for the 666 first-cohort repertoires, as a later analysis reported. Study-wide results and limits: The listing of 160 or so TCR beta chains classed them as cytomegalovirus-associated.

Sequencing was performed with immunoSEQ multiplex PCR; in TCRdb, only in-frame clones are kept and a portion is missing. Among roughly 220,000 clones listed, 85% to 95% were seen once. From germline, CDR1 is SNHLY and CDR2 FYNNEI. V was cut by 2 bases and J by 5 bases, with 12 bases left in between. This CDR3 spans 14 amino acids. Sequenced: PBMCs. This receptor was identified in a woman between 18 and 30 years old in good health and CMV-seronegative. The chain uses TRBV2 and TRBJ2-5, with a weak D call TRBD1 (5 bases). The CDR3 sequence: CASSERQGGETQYF. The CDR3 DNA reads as TGTGCCAGCAGTGAACGCCAGGGTGGGGAGACCCAGTACTTC.